The clone carrying this T cell receptor beta chain was seen a handful of times. Its antigen is unidentified. Each CDR3 protein is one row after TCRdb ran MiXCR on the RT-PCR reads. The repertoire holds hundreds of thousands of distinct CDR3 sequences, 6% to 9% seen once, with under 15% in the top ten. The sample belongs to a study of response to subunit inactivated influenza vaccine. Whole-study findings and limits: A suggestion made by the authors is that each seasonal influenza vaccination recruits few new T cells.

Germline V gene data show CDR1 as DFQATT and CDR2 as SNEGSKA (reference sequence). The length of the CDR3 is 14 residues. V dropped 6 bases and J dropped 9; count of bases not matched to a gene: 13. The chain carries TRBV20-1 and TRBJ2-3; 9 positions agree with TRBD2. This TCR was sampled from a man aged 50 to 75 who received an inactivated influenza vaccine. The sample in question was PBMCs from blood, obtained 23 months after vaccination. The CDR3 DNA reads as TGCAGTGCCGCCGGCGGCGGGAGGGACTTAACGCAGTATTTT. This encodes CSAAGGGRDLTQYF.